A selection of T cell receptor beta chains follows, all from one sample in a study of T cells in Graves' hyperthyroidism and ophthalmopathy. TCRdb redid the calling of the multiplex PCR reads with MiXCR, one entry per CDR3 protein. The sample consists of 480,000 or so distinct CDR3 sequences, around 50% of them appearing once. The specimen was peripheral blood or thyroid tissue (not recorded which). These receptors came from an adult woman with Graves' disease, either hyperthyroidism or ophthalmopathy (not recorded which). Both conserved end residues are part of each CDR3. Each record gives: V gene, D gene, clone size, J gene, CDR3 DNA, CDR3 protein. D genes are given only for firm matches. The size of a clone is reported for some rows only, either as once, few or many, or as a class for expanded clones.

TRBV4-1	NA	NA	TRBJ1-3	TGCGCCAGCAGCCATGGCCTCTTGAGGGGCTCTGGAAACACCATATATTTT	CASSHGLLRGSGNTIYF
TRBV10-3	NA	NA	TRBJ1-5	TGTGCCACCCACGGGGCTAGCAATCAGCCCCAGCATTTT	CATHGASNQPQHF
TRBV29-1	NA	NA	TRBJ2-6	TGCAGCGGAAATAGGGGGGCCACGAACACTGAAGCTTTC	CSGNRGATNTEAF
TRBV24-1	NA	NA	TRBJ1-2	TGTGCCACCAGTGAGTCAACCACCAACTATGGCTGCACCTTC	CATSESTTNYGCTF
TRBV6-1	NA	NA	TRBJ2-5	TGTGCCAGCACCCTACGGGGAGACCAAGAGACCCAGTACTTC	CASTLRGDQETQYF
TRBV29-1	TRBD2	NA	TRBJ2-2	TGCAGCGTTGGTCTAGCGGGAGCGAGCACCGGGGAGCTGTTTTTT	CSVGLAGASTGELFF
TRBV2	NA	NA	TRBJ2-5	TGTGCCAGCCGACAGGGGAGGGGGGGAGAGACCCAGTACTTC	CASRQGRGGETQYF
TRBV7-7	NA	NA	TRBJ2-7	TGTGCTAGCTCCGTGGGACTGGGACCGTACGAGCAGTACTTC	CASSVGLGPYEQYF
TRBV10-3	TRBD1	once	TRBJ1-6	TGTGCTAGCAGTAGCCTACCGGGACAGATTAATTCACCCCTCCACTTT	CASSSLPGQINSPLHF
TRBV28	TRBD1	NA	TRBJ2-5	TGTGCCAGCAATTCGGGACAGGGGACGGCGGAGACCCAGTACTTC	CASNSGQGTAETQYF
TRBV9	TRBD1	once	TRBJ2-2	TGTGCCAGCAGCGTTGTCTGGACAGGGGACACCGGGGAGCTGTTTTTT	CASSVVWTGDTGELFF
TRBV7-8	TRBD2	few	TRBJ2-7	TGTGCCAGCAGTCCTCGGGCTGGGACTAGCCTCGATTACGAGCAGTACTTC	CASSPRAGTSLDYEQYF
TRBV20-1	NA	many	TRBJ1-1	TGCAGTGCTCGGTTGGACCCGAACACTGAAGCTTTCTTT	CSARLDPNTEAFF
TRBV4-3	NA	few	TRBJ1-2	TGCGCCAGCAGCCAAGAGGTCAGGAATGATGGCTACACCTTC	CASSQEVRNDGYTF
TRBV20-1	TRBD1	many	TRBJ1-1	TGCAGTGCTAAGGGACAGCTGAACACTGAAGCTTTCTTT	CSAKGQLNTEAFF
TRBV10-3	TRBD1	NA	TRBJ1-4	TGTGCCAGCAGCCCCCAGGGGACAGGGGGTACAACTAATGAAAAACTGTTTTTT	CASSPQGTGGTTNEKLFF
TRBV20-1	NA	many	TRBJ2-5	TGCAGTGCTTTGTCGAGGGGAGAGACCCAGTACTTC	CSALSRGETQYF
TRBV6-5	NA	many	TRBJ1-3	TGTGCCAGCAGGGTAGATGGAAACACCATATATTTT	CASRVDGNTIYF
TRBV7-9	NA	NA	TRBJ2-7	TGTGCCAGTACCAGGGATGGCGGGGAGCTGTACTTC	CASTRDGGELYF
TRBV30	TRBD1	NA	TRBJ1-2	TGTGCCTGGAATGGACAGGGGGCCGGTGGCTACACCTTC	CAWNGQGAGGYTF
TRBV27	TRBD1	NA	TRBJ1-2	TGTGCCAGCAGTTTGGTCCGGACAGGGCTTAATGGCTACACCTTC	CASSLVRTGLNGYTF
TRBV6-1	NA	few	TRBJ1-1	TGTGCCAGCAGATCAGTCTTGTTCTCCACTGAAGCTTTCTTT	CASRSVLFSTEAFF
TRBV19	NA	NA	TRBJ2-6	TGTGCCAGCAGCTCCCTTAGGACCGGAATAAGTAGGAGCTCTGGGGCCAACGTCCTGACTTTC	CASSSLRTGISRSSGANVLTF
TRBV2	TRBD2	NA	TRBJ2-1	TGTGCCAGCATTGGGACTAGCTCCTACAATGAGCAGTTCTTC	CASIGTSSYNEQFF
TRBV5-1	TRBD2	NA	TRBJ2-7	TGCGCCAGCAGCCCCCCGGGACTAGAATACTACGAGCAGTACTTC	CASSPPGLEYYEQYF
TRBV6-6	NA	NA	TRBJ2-7	TGTGCCAGCAGTCGGGACCAGATTGGGCACGAGCAGTACTTC	CASSRDQIGHEQYF
TRBV7-9	NA	NA	TRBJ2-7	TGTGCCAGCAGCCCCCGGGACCTCCCGACGCAGTACTTC	CASSPRDLPTQYF
TRBV2	NA	NA	TRBJ2-7	TGTGCCAGCAACAGGGATCAGGGCGAGCAGCAGTACTTC	CASNRDQGEQQYF
TRBV6-5	NA	many	TRBJ1-1	TGTGCCAGCAGTTACAACGGATACACTGAAGCTTTCTTT	CASSYNGYTEAFF
TRBV19	TRBD1	few	TRBJ1-5	TGTGCCAGTAATGACAGGGATAATCAGCCCCAGCATTTT	CASNDRDNQPQHF
TRBV9	NA	many	TRBJ1-1	TGTGCCAGCAGCGTAGGGCCAGGCCGGAACACTGAAGCTTTCTTT	CASSVGPGRNTEAFF
TRBV29-1	TRBD1	NA	TRBJ1-4	TGCAACGTTCGACAGGGGGATGAAAAACTGTTTTTT	CNVRQGDEKLFF
TRBV2	NA	many	TRBJ2-5	TGTGCCAGCAGGGCGGACCAAAGGGAGACCCAGTACTTC	CASRADQRETQYF
TRBV7-9	NA	NA	TRBJ1-2	TGTGCCAGCAGCATCCCCGCGGCAGGGGATGGCTACACCTTC	CASSIPAAGDGYTF
TRBV2	NA	NA	TRBJ1-1	TGTGCCAGCAGTGTTCCGGGACCCCCAGGCACTGAAGCTTTCTTT	CASSVPGPPGTEAFF
TRBV29-1	TRBD1	few	TRBJ1-4	TGCAGCGTCCCCACCGGGACAGGGTTAGAAAAACTGTTTTTT	CSVPTGTGLEKLFF
TRBV20-1	NA	many	TRBJ1-6	TGCAGTGCTAGGGTCTCCTATAATTCACCCCTCCACTTT	CSARVSYNSPLHF
TRBV15	NA	few	TRBJ1-1	TGTGCCACCAGCAGTGGAAGGGTGACTGAAGCTTTCTTT	CATSSGRVTEAFF
TRBV29-1	NA	NA	TRBJ2-5	TGCAGCGTCGCCTGGACTTCCGAGACCCAGTACTTC	CSVAWTSETQYF
TRBV6-2/TRBV6-3	TRBD2	NA	TRBJ2-6	TGTGCCAGCAGTTACTCCGGACTAGGGGCTGGGGCCAACGTCCTGACTTTC	CASSYSGLGAGANVLTF
TRBV7-9	NA	many	TRBJ1-1	TGTGCCAGCAGCTTAGCAATTATCGCGGACACTGAAGCTTTCTTT	CASSLAIIADTEAFF
TRBV25-1	TRBD1	few	TRBJ2-2	TGTGCCAGCAAGCCTTCCAGGGGGTGGGGCACCGGGGAGCTGTTTTTT	CASKPSRGWGTGELFF